Sequencing of this T cell receptor (beta chain) was carried out in a study of identical twins. Only a few counts were recorded for this clonotype. Its antigen is undetermined. From germline, CDR1 is SGDLS and CDR2 YYNGEE. V lost 3 bases to trimming and J lost 3 bases; unmatched junction nucleotides: 17. The CDR3 extends over 19 amino acids. A universal primer site was added by template switching, and unique molecular identifiers were carried by the cDNA. TCRdb ran MiXCR on the 5' RACE reads and lists one entry per CDR3 protein. The table has 500,000 or so distinct CDR3 sequences, less than 25% seen once. Study-level points and caveats: There were fewer insertions in abundant cord blood beta clonotypes, but memory repertoires showed no such pattern.

These data also formed part of another study, on T cells expressing NK-cell markers. As reported in that work: Sorted CD3+CD56-NKG2C+, CD3+CD56+NKG2C- and CD3+CD56+NKG2C+ T cells were the source of the TCR beta repertoires.

Sequencing used CD4+ T cells sorted from blood. This sequence originates from a woman aged 18-29 years in good health. V usage is TRBV9 and J usage is TRBJ2-3, with 9 bases that match TRBD1. CDR3 protein: CASSARGKYRDRETDTQYF. CDR3 DNA: TGTGCCAGCAGCGCAAGAGGCAAATACCGGGACAGGGAAACAGATACGCAGTATTTT.